This TCR beta chain originates from a study of T cells after yellow fever vaccination. Study observations and caveats: One caveat is that FACS-sorted repertoires could contain abundant clonotypes contaminating from the bulk population.

Of note for this clonotype: Its antigen remains unknown.

V was clipped by 2 bases and J by 7 bases, with 4 bases between them. Germline CDR1 is WSHSY and CDR2 is SAAADI. This CDR3 has 11 residues. TCRdb processed the 5' RACE reads anew with MiXCR; each CDR3 protein has one entry. This table has 500,000 to 650,000 distinct CDR3 sequences, less than 20% appearing once. Sequenced material: PBMCs, taken 5 to 6 days after the first yellow fever vaccination. The chain combines TRBV10-2 with TRBJ2-3; unclear D gene. This clonotype was sampled from a man younger than 35 who received the YFV17D yellow fever vaccine. CDR3 region: CASSEENTQYF. The CDR3 DNA reads as TGCGCCAGCAGTGAGGAGAATACGCAGTATTTT.